This T cell receptor (beta chain) is from a study of T cells in localized non-small cell lung cancer. Study-level findings and limits: Prolonged overall survival went with higher T cell density in the blood.

Profiling relied on immunoSEQ multiplex PCR, and the TCRdb table lists in-frame clones only, not all of them. The data contain around 69,000 clones, approximately 87% of them singletons. This clone was observed once. Its target is unknown. Trimming pared 6 bases from V and 2 bases from J, leaving 10 bases between. The CDR3 runs to 14 residues. CDR1 is LNHDA and CDR2 is SQIVND in the germline V gene (reference sequence). The rearrangement joins TRBV19 to TRBJ2-2, with unresolved D. This specimen consisted of peripheral blood, obtained before any cancer treatment. The receptor was derived from a woman aged 35 to 70 with stage I lung adenocarcinoma. CDR3 region: CASSTDGNTGELFF. The CDR3, as DNA: TGTGCCAGTAGCACGGACGGAAACACCGGGGAGCTGTTTTTT.